This is a list of T cell receptor beta chains from one sample in a study of spatial heterogeneity in lung cancer. TCRdb re-called the 5' RACE reads with MiXCR, one entry per CDR3 protein. The sample includes over 15,000 distinct CDR3 sequences, 9.2% of them seen just once. The sequenced sample was PBMCs, obtained at follow-up. These receptors were obtained from a male donor with early-stage non-small cell lung cancer. The CDR3 runs from the conserved cysteine through the conserved F or W. A D gene is named only where the DNA matches it firmly. Size tells how often a clone was seen (once, few, many) or the class of an expanded clone, and some rows leave it out.

clone_size,v_call,cdr3_length,d_call,j_call,cdr3_nt,cdr3_aa
few,TRBV11-2,12,-,TRBJ2-5,TGTGCCAGCAGCCCTAGCCCGGAGACCCAGTACTTC,CASSPSPETQYF
medium-sized,TRBV5-1,13,TRBD2,TRBJ2-5,TGCGCCACTAGCGGGGGGCCCCAAGAGACCCAGTACTTC,CATSGGPQETQYF
-,TRBV6-1,14,-,TRBJ1-2,TGTGCCAGCAGTGAAGCGGACAGTTTTGCTGGCTACACCTTC,CASSEADSFAGYTF
-,TRBV12-3/TRBV12-4,14,-,TRBJ1-4,TGTGCCAGCAGTTCGGGAACCTTTAATGAAAAACTGTTTTTT,CASSSGTFNEKLFF
many,TRBV6-5,15,-,TRBJ2-7,TGTGCCAGCAGTACCCCCCGGGGCCTTTCCCACGAGCAGTACTTC,CASSTPRGLSHEQYF
many,TRBV29-1,12,TRBD1,TRBJ1-1,TGCAGCGCCTACCGGGACAGCACTGAAGCTTTCTTT,CSAYRDSTEAFF
many,TRBV2,12,-,TRBJ2-7,TGTGCCAGCGGGACGGGAACCTACGAGCAGTACTTC,CASGTGTYEQYF
many,TRBV7-2,13,-,TRBJ1-5,TGTGCCAGCAGCCCCGGACGGGATCAGCCCCAGCATTTT,CASSPGRDQPQHF
many,TRBV2,13,TRBD2,TRBJ2-3,TGTGCCAGCAGTCCAGGACTAGCGGGAACGCAGTATTTT,CASSPGLAGTQYF
many,TRBV24-1,15,TRBD1,TRBJ1-4,TGTGCCACCAGTGTGGCCGGGACAGGAGCTGAAAAACTGTTTTTT,CATSVAGTGAEKLFF
few,TRBV29-1,16,-,TRBJ2-2,TGCAGCGTTGTAGGGGGGGCGTCCGGGAACACCGGGGAGCTGTTTTTT,CSVVGGASGNTGELFF
many,TRBV7-9,16,TRBD2,TRBJ2-1,TGTGCCAGCAGCTTCAGACTAGCGGCGGGGTACAATGAGCAGTTCTTC,CASSFRLAAGYNEQFF
many,TRBV7-2,12,-,TRBJ2-3,TGTGCCAGCAGCTTAGCCGAATATACGCAGTATTTT,CASSLAEYTQYF
many,TRBV19,15,TRBD2,TRBJ2-1,TGTGCCAGTAGGGCGGGACTAGCGGCTTACAATGAGCAGTTCTTC,CASRAGLAAYNEQFF
many,TRBV24-1,16,TRBD1,TRBJ1-5,TGTGCCACCAGTGACCCCACAGGGGGGAGCAATCAGCCCCAGCATTTT,CATSDPTGGSNQPQHF
few,TRBV20-1,13,TRBD1,TRBJ1-5,TGCAGTGCTGGGACAGGGTGGTTTCAGCCCCAGCATTTT,CSAGTGWFQPQHF
-,TRBV4-3,17,-,TRBJ2-3,TGCGCCAGCAGCCAAGGCACTTCGGGGATCTTCACAGATACGCAGTATTTT,CASSQGTSGIFTDTQYF